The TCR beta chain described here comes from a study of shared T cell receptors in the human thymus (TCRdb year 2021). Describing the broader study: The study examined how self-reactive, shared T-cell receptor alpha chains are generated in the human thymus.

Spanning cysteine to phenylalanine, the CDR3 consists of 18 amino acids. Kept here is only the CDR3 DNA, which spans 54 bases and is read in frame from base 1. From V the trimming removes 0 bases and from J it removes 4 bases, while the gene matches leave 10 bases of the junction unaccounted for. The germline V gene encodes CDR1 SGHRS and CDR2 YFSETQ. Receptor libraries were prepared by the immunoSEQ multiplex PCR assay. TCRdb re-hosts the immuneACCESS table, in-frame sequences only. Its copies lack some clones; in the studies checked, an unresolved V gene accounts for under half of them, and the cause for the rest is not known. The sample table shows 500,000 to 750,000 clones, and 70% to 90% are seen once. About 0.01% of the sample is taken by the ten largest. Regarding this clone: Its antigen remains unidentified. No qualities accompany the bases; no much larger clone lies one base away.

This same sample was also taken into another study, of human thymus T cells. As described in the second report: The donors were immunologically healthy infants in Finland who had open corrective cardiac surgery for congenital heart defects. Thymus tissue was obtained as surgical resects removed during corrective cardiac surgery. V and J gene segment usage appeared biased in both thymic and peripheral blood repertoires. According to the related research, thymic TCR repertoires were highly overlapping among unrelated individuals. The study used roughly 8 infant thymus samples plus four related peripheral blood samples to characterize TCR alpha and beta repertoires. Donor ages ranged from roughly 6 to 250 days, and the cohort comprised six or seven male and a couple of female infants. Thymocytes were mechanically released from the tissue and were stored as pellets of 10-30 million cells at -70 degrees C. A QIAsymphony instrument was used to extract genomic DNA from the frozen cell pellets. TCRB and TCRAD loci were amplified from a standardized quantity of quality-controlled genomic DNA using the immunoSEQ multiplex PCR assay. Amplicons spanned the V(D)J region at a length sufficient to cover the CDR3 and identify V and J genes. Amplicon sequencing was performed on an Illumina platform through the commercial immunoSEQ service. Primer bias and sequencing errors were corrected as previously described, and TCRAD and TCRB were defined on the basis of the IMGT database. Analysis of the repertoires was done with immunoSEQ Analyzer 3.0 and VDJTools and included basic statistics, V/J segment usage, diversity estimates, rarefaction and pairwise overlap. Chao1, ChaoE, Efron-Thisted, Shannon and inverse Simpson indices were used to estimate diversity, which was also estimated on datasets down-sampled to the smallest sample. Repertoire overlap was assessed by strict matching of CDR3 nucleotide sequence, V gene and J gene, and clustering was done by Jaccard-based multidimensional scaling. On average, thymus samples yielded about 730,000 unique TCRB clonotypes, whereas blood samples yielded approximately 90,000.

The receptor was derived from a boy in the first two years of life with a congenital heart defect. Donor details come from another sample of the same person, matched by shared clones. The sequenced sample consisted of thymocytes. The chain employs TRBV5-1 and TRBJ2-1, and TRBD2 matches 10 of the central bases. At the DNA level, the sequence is TGCGCCAGCAGCTTGGGTGTCAGAGATAGCGGGAGGTACAATGAGCAGTTCTTC. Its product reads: CASSLGVRDSGRYNEQFF.